A single sample gave rise to the 27 T cell receptor beta chains below, sequenced in a study of blood T cell repertoires in COVID-19. The assay was immunoSEQ multiplex PCR, and TCRdb's table has in-frame clones only and misses some. The sample has 180,000 or so clones, approximately 85% seen once; the top ten hold approximately 11%. Sequencing was done on a sample of peripheral blood. The receptors shown here come from a human donor with active or convalescent COVID-19. The donor label of this sample is uncertain.

V is TRBV2 and J is TRBJ2-1, with 8 bases fitting TRBD2. V lost 11 bases and J lost 6; bases outside the gene matches: 6. Germline values: CDR1 SNHLY, CDR2 FYNNEI. This CDR3 region has 12 residues. The CDR3 sequence is CAGRREGNEQFF. The CDR3 coding sequence is TGTGCCGGAAGACGGGAGGGCAATGAGCAGTTCTTC. Together with reference TRBV2 and TRBJ2-1, the CDR3 gives the full variable domain: EPEVTQTPSHQVTQMGQEVILRCVPISNHLYFYWYRQILGQKVEFLVSFYNNEISEKSEIFDDQFSVERPDGSNFTLKIRSTKLEDSAMYFCAGRREGNEQFFGPGTRLTVL.

The CDR3 region has the DNA TGTGCCAGCTCACCACTCTTGCGGGGGCCGAACACCGGGGAGCTGTTTTTT. It codes for CASSPLLRGPNTGELFF. The chain combines TRBV18 with TRBJ2-2; tentative D call: TRBD2 (7 bases). In germline, CDR1 is KGHSH, CDR2 LQKENI. The V end lost 1 base, the J end lost 0 bases, and 12 bases lay between the germline ends. CDR3 length equals 17 residues.

The genes are TRBV7-6 and TRBJ2-7, with D unresolved. Per germline, CDR1 SGHVS and CDR2 FNYEAQ. The V end was cut by 8 bases, the J end by 2 bases, with 10 bases between. The CDR3 contains 12 residues. The CDR3 here is CASGWSPYEQYF. CDR3 DNA: TGTGCCAGCGGATGGAGCCCCTACGAGCAGTACTTC.

This clone occurred once. The chain employs TRBV3-1 (or the pseudogene TRBV3-2) and TRBJ2-3; no reliable D call. There are 13 residues in the CDR3. The germline gives CDR1 LGHDT, CDR2 YNNKEL (reference sequence). V was pared by 1 base and J by 1 base, with 3 bases between. Here the CDR3 DNA reads TGTGCCAGCAGCCAAGCAGGCACAGATACGCAGTATTTT. Amino acid sequence: CASSQAGTDTQYF.

The chain couples TRBV4-3 to TRBJ1-2, with D hard to call. The CDR3 is made up of 12 amino acids. CDR1 is LGHNA and CDR2 is YSLEER in the germline V gene. The V gene lost 5 bases and the J gene lost 2 bases, with 6 bases spanning the gap. CDR3 DNA: TGCGCCAGCAGCACCGGGAACTATGGCTACACCTTC. Amino acids: CASSTGNYGYTF.

This clone was recorded once. CDR3 in amino acids: CASSKDRQNTEAFF. CDR3 nucleotide sequence: TGTGCCAGCAGCAAGGACAGGCAGAACACTGAAGCTTTCTTT. The chain employs TRBV7-3 and TRBJ1-1; 7 nucleotides agree with TRBD1. The CDR3 totals 14 residues. V lost 5 bases and J lost 1; bases outside the gene matches: 4. Germline lookup yields CDR1 SGHTA and CDR2 FQGTGA.

V usage is TRBV4-1 and J usage is TRBJ1-2; TRBD1 is a possible D gene (5 bases). In germline, CDR1 is MGHRA, CDR2 YSYEKL. V was clipped by 4 bases and J by 4 bases, with 13 bases between them. There are 14 residues in the CDR3. CDR3 sequence reads: CASSRSGDVYGYTF. CDR3 nucleotide sequence: TGCGCCAGCAGCCGGTCGGGGGACGTCTATGGCTACACCTTC.

The chain is built from TRBV5-1 and TRBJ2-2; TRBD1 agrees at 9 bases. Trimming at V came to 5 bases and at J to 3 bases, leaving 5 bases not matched to a gene. CDR1 is SGHRS, CDR2 YFSETQ, per germline. The CDR3 loop spans 15 amino acids. CDR3: CASRRRTGDTGELFF. The CDR3 region has the DNA TGCGCCAGCAGGCGTAGGACAGGGGACACCGGGGAGCTGTTTTTT.

The rearrangement joins TRBV2 to TRBJ2-1; 7 nucleotides match TRBD2. Germline V gene data show CDR1 as SNHLY and CDR2 as FYNNEI. Germline trimming cut 5 bases from V and 6 bases from J; bases unmatched to any gene: 10. This CDR3 spans 15 amino acids. CDR3 region: CASSKSRWGGNEQFF. In nucleotides, the CDR3 is TGTGCCAGCAGTAAATCCCGTTGGGGGGGCAATGAGCAGTTCTTC.

V usage is TRBV2 and J usage is TRBJ2-7, with a weak D call TRBD1 (6 bases). Germline V gene sequence: CDR1 SNHLY, CDR2 FYNNEI. The CDR3 spans 13 residues. Trimming left V 9 bases short and J 4 bases short, with 16 bases between. CDR3 residues: CASTYRAPYEQYF. The CDR3 DNA follows: TGTGCCAGTACATACAGGGCACCGTACGAGCAGTACTTC.

The genes are TRBV28 and TRBJ2-7; 7 nucleotides line up with TRBD1. The germline gives CDR1 MDHEN, CDR2 SYDVKM. V gave up 11 bases and J gave up 6 bases; unmatched junction bases: 16. There are 14 residues in the CDR3. CDR3 in amino acids: CASLVGQGEGEQYF. The CDR3 coding sequence is TGTGCCTCCCTAGTAGGGCAGGGGGAAGGCGAGCAGTACTTC.

This chain uses TRBV5-1 with TRBJ1-1; D perhaps matches TRBD1 (6 bases). This CDR3 spans 13 amino acids. From germline, CDR1 is SGHRS and CDR2 YFSETQ. Trimming removed 1 base from V and 11 bases from J, with 15 bases in between. Here the CDR3 DNA reads TGCGCCAGCAGCTTGCTACAGGGTGCGGAGGCTTTCTTT. Encoded protein: CASSLLQGAEAFF.

The rearrangement uses TRBV13 and TRBJ2-7; 7 bases map to TRBD1. The CDR3 runs 14 residues. The V gene's germline CDR1 is PRHDT and CDR2 FYEKMQ (reference sequence). V lost 4 bases to trimming and J lost 2 bases; unmatched junction nucleotides: 5. The CDR3 sequence is CASSYWDSTYEQYF. The CDR3 DNA sequence: TGTGCCAGCAGCTACTGGGACAGCACCTACGAGCAGTACTTC.

The chain carries TRBV14 and TRBJ1-2; no reliable D call. The CDR3 is 13 amino acids. With 0 bases removed from V and 8 bases from J, the gap between germline ends came to 10 bases. Germline-derived CDR1 and CDR2 are SGHDN and FVKESK. The CDR3 DNA follows: TGTGCCAGCAGCCAAGATTATCTGGGCGGCTACACCTTC. As protein: CASSQDYLGGYTF.

The chain links TRBV19 to TRBJ1-5; D is uncertain. V was clipped by 5 bases and J by 0 bases, with 11 bases between them. CDR3 length: 15 residues. The germline gives CDR1 LNHDA, CDR2 SQIVND (reference sequence). The CDR3 bases are TGTGCCAGTAGTCCGACTGATTATAGCAATCAGCCCCAGCATTTT. Residues: CASSPTDYSNQPQHF.

The rearrangement links TRBV7-2 to TRBJ1-2; D might be TRBD1 (6 bases). The CDR3 runs to 18 residues. Germline lookup yields CDR1 SGHTA and CDR2 FQGNSA. Trimming took off 1 base at V and 3 bases at J, with 21 bases between the two ends. The DNA for the CDR3 is TGTGCCAGCAGCTTAGTAAGGGGCGGTGGGGGCGGTGACTATGGCTACACCTTC. Translation gives CASSLVRGGGGGDYGYTF.

The rearrangement joins TRBV10-3 to TRBJ2-5; tentative D call: TRBD1 (7 bases). This CDR3 spans 14 amino acids. Per the germline V gene, CDR1 is ENHRY and CDR2 is SYGVKD. Trimming took off 3 bases at V and 7 bases at J, with 15 bases between the two ends. CDR3 nucleotide sequence: TGTGCCATCAGTGAAGGCAGGGGGGAAGTGACCCAGTACTTC. It yields the protein CAISEGRGEVTQYF.

The J gene is TRBJ2-1, the V gene TRBV5-6; TRBD2 matches at 10 bases. The CDR3 runs to 17 residues. Losses at the gene ends were 0 bases for V and 2 bases for J; bases not matched to a gene: 5. Germline values: CDR1 SGHDT, CDR2 YYEEEE. CDR3 nucleotide sequence: TGTGCCAGCAGCTTGGTTGGAGGGACTAGCGCCTACAATGAGCAGTTCTTC. Protein product: CASSLVGGTSAYNEQFF.

This chain joins TRBV6-2 or TRBV6-3 and TRBJ2-7; 7 bases line up with TRBD1. The ends lost 5 bases at V and 3 bases at J; junction bases unmatched: 7. There are 14 residues in the CDR3. Germline assignment: CDR1 MNHEY and CDR2 SVGEGT. The CDR3 here is CASSGSTGRYEQYF. CDR3 coding DNA: TGTGCCAGCAGTGGATCGACAGGGCGCTACGAGCAGTACTTC.

V and J are TRBV11-2 and TRBJ2-7; 10 bases fit TRBD1. V shed 5 bases, J shed 6 bases, and the junction held 4 bases outside the gene matches. The CDR3 contains 13 residues. Germline loops: CDR1 SGHAT, CDR2 FQNNGV. The CDR3 region is CASSLDRGREQYF. CDR3 sequence (DNA): TGTGCCAGCAGCCTCGACAGGGGGCGCGAGCAGTACTTC.

The chain joins TRBV25-1 to TRBJ2-2; 11 nucleotides agree with TRBD1. The CDR3 contains 17 residues. The trim removed 4 bases at V and 3 bases at J, leaving 7 bases unmatched. The V gene's germline CDR1 is MGHDK and CDR2 SYGVNS. CDR3 residues: CASSGQDRGRHTGELFF. In DNA form, the CDR3 reads TGTGCCAGCAGTGGACAGGACAGGGGGCGACACACCGGGGAGCTGTTTTTT.

The rearrangement links TRBV7-2 to TRBJ1-1, with 9 bases aligning to TRBD1. The CDR3 spans 14 residues. CDR1 SGHTA and CDR2 FQGNSA come from the germline V gene. The V gene end was trimmed by 5 bases and the J gene end by 4 bases; junction bases not matched to a gene: 5. This CDR3 is CASSPWTGVTEAFF. CDR3 nucleotides: TGTGCCAGCAGCCCCTGGACAGGGGTCACTGAAGCTTTCTTT.

The chain recombines TRBV10-2 with TRBJ2-1; the match to TRBD1 covers 8 bases. J lost 0 bases, V lost 10 bases, and 5 bases had no gene match. Germline lookup yields CDR1 WSHSY and CDR2 SAAADI. This CDR3 region has 14 residues. CDR3 in amino acids: CATRDRLSYNEQFF. DNA of the CDR3: TGCGCCACGCGGGACAGGCTCTCCTACAATGAGCAGTTCTTC.

The J gene is TRBJ2-1, the V gene TRBV7-9, with 11 nucleotides matching TRBD2. Trimming at V came to 5 bases and at J to 7 bases, leaving 7 bases not matched to a gene. The CDR3 extends over 15 amino acids. The germline CDR1 and CDR2 sequences are SEHNR and FQNEAQ (reference sequence). Here the CDR3 DNA reads TGTGCCAGCAGCCTAACTAGCGGGAGAAGGAATGAGCAGTTCTTC. Protein sequence: CASSLTSGRRNEQFF.

This clone was picked up one time. This chain links TRBV5-4 with TRBJ1-3, with TRBD1 matching 9 bases. This CDR3 spans 14 amino acids. CDR1 is SGHNT and CDR2 is YYREEE in the germline V gene (reference sequence). The trim removed 3 bases at V and 3 bases at J, leaving 1 base unmatched. The CDR3 region has the DNA TGTGCCAGCAGCTGGGACAGGGTTGGAAACACCATATATTTT. It encodes CASSWDRVGNTIYF.

This sequence joins TRBV13 and TRBJ2-3, with a tentative D call TRBD2 (5 bases). The V gene lost 5 bases and the J gene lost 9 bases, with 21 bases spanning the gap. Germline V CDR1 and CDR2: PRHDT, FYEKMQ (reference sequence). The CDR3 is 15 amino acids. Here the CDR3 reads CASSRQPRGRGTQYF. CDR3 in DNA: TGTGCCAGCAGCCGGCAGCCTAGAGGGAGAGGCACGCAGTATTTT. Complete variable domain (other parts from reference TRBV13 and TRBJ2-3): AAGVIQSPRHLIKEKRETATLKCYPIPRHDTVYWYQQGPGQDPQFLISFYEKMQSDKGSIPDRFSAQQFSDYHSELNMSSLELGDSALYFCASSRQPRGRGTQYFGPGTRLTVL.

The V and J genes are TRBV5-1 and TRBJ1-6; 9 bases align to TRBD1. Germline trimming cut 3 bases from V and 7 bases from J; bases unmatched to any gene: 2. This CDR3 comprises 14 residues. Germline CDR1 and CDR2: SGHRS and YFSETQ. The CDR3 nucleotides read TGCGCCAGCAGCTCTGGACAGGGGAATTCACCCCTCCACTTT. Translated, it gives CASSSGQGNSPLHF.